This TCR beta chain is drawn from a study of CD8 T cells in Susac syndrome. Study context: Blood was drawn from patients with Susac syndrome. At that point, they were therapy-naive, on corticosteroids, or on intravenous immunoglobulin alone. Study-wide points: The study identified about sixteen and five Susac-specific public clones in total CD8+ and CD8+ TEMRA repertoires.

Random hexamers primed reverse transcription of about 0.5 to 1 ug RNA. TCRdb redid the calling of the immunoSEQ multiplex PCR reads with MiXCR, one entry per CDR3 protein. The table shows around 130,000 distinct CDR3 sequences, with about 95% occurring only once. Worth noting for this clonotype: What it binds is not known.

CDR3 length: 16 residues. In germline, CDR1 is MNHNY, CDR2 SVGAGI (reference sequence). The J segment lost 3 bases and the V segment lost 8 bases, leaving 13 bases of the junction unmatched. The sequenced sample was CD8+ T cells from PBMCs. The chain has TRBV6-6 and TRBJ1-1, with 9 bases matching TRBD1. The sequence was obtained from a human donor with Susac syndrome. The CDR3 DNA follows: TGTGCCAGCCTTGTGCCGGGGACAGGGCGGTACACTGAAGCTTTCTTT. Translated: CASLVPGTGRYTEAFF.